The 22 T cell receptor beta chains below come from one sample, sequenced in a study of blood T cell repertoires in COVID-19. Repertoires were generated with immunoSEQ multiplex PCR, while TCRdb's copy carries only in-frame clones and drops some. The sample yields a few hundred thousand clones, over 75% seen once. Sequenced material: PBMCs or T cells enriched from blood (not recorded which). The receptors were gathered from a woman aged 30 to 39 who had recovered from COVID-19.

As to this clone: Other DNA sequences in this sample translate to the same CDR3. The gene calls are TRBV6-5 and TRBJ2-7, with 11 positions matching TRBD2. The trim removed 0 bases at V and 4 bases at J, leaving 2 bases unmatched. The CDR3 has 15 amino acids. Per germline, CDR1 MNHEY and CDR2 SVGAGI. CDR3 DNA: TGTGCCAGCAGTTACTCCGTAGCGGGAGGGTACGAGCAGTACTTC. This codes for CASSYSVAGGYEQYF.

The rearrangement links TRBV11-2 to TRBJ2-7; no clear D. Germline loops: CDR1 SGHAT, CDR2 FQNNGV. Between the trimmed V and J ends, which lost 5 bases and 2 bases, there was a span of 7 bases. The CDR3 runs 12 residues. The CDR3: CASSRLPYEQYF. CDR3 nucleotides: TGTGCCAGCAGCCGACTCCCCTACGAGCAGTACTTC.

This clone was observed a handful of times. V and J are TRBV7-2 and TRBJ1-2, with TRBD1 matching over 7 bases. V shed 2 bases, J shed 3 bases, and the junction held 6 bases outside the gene matches. The CDR3 has 15 residues. CDR1 and CDR2 (germline): SGHTA, FQGNSA. The CDR3 nucleotides read TGTGCCAGCAGCTTAAGACAGGGTGTCGACTATGGCTACACCTTC. This codes for CASSLRQGVDYGYTF.

CDR3 DNA sequence: TGTGCCAGCAGCTTGGTGACAGGGTCCTATGGCTACACCTTC. Translated, it gives CASSLVTGSYGYTF. V and J are TRBV5-4 and TRBJ1-2; TRBD1 matches at 7 bases. Trimming cost V 0 bases and J 4 bases; bases outside gene matches: 3. From germline, CDR1 is SGHNT and CDR2 YYREEE (reference sequence). The CDR3 is made up of 14 amino acids.

There are a few counts of this clone. The chain links TRBV9 to TRBJ1-3; 7 positions agree with TRBD1. The CDR3 is 15 amino acids. The V gene end was trimmed by 3 bases and the J gene end by 0 bases; junction bases not matched to a gene: 3. Germline CDR1 is SGDLS and CDR2 is YYNGEE. The CDR3, as DNA: TGTGCCAGCAGCGCGGGGACAGCCTCTGGAAACACCATATATTTT. Residues: CASSAGTASGNTIYF.

This chain uses TRBV7-2 with TRBJ1-1; D gene unclear. Trimming stripped 3 bases from V and 0 bases from J, with 11 bases between. CDR3 length: 15 residues. In germline, CDR1 is SGHTA, CDR2 FQGNSA. The CDR3 DNA sequence: TGTGCCAGCAGCTTGCACGGTAGCTTGAACACTGAAGCTTTCTTT. It specifies CASSLHGSLNTEAFF.

This clone has a handful of counts. The chain uses TRBV5-1 and TRBJ1-1; 9 bases map to TRBD1. The CDR3 extends over 14 amino acids. Unmatched junction bases numbered 4, after V lost 3 bases and J lost 4 bases. Germline V gene sequence: CDR1 SGHRS, CDR2 YFSETQ. The CDR3 coding sequence is TGCGCCAGCAGCTCTTTGACAGGGGGCACTGAAGCTTTCTTT. This codes for CASSSLTGGTEAFF.

This rearrangement joins TRBV28 to TRBJ2-7; 12 bases map to TRBD2. V lost 4 bases and J lost 3; bases outside the gene matches: 7. The CDR3 totals 16 residues. CDR1 and CDR2 (germline): MDHEN, SYDVKM. Here the CDR3 DNA reads TGTGCCAGCAGTTCCCCAGCTAGCGGGAGGGACTACGAGCAGTACTTC. Amino acid sequence: CASSSPASGRDYEQYF.

This chain joins TRBV27 and TRBJ2-1, with unresolved D. There are 13 residues in the CDR3. V was cut by 5 bases and J by 5 bases, with 10 bases left in between. CDR1 MNHEY and CDR2 SMNVEV come from the germline V gene (reference sequence). The CDR3 region is CASSHAADNEQFF. The DNA of the CDR3 is TGTGCCAGCAGTCATGCGGCTGACAATGAGCAGTTCTTC.

On this clone: This sample includes further DNA sequences coding for the same CDR3. The chain employs TRBV13 and TRBJ2-1; D may be TRBD1 (5 bases). This CDR3 is built from 12 residues. The germline gives CDR1 PRHDT, CDR2 FYEKMQ (reference sequence). With 5 bases removed from V and 3 bases from J, the gap between germline ends came to 5 bases. CDR3 bases: TGTGCCAGCAGCAGGGGCTACAATGAGCAGTTCTTC. Residues: CASSRGYNEQFF.

The chain carries TRBV4-2 and TRBJ1-2, with 8 bases lining up with TRBD1. This CDR3 is built from 16 residues. Germline V gives CDR1 LGHNA, CDR2 YNFKEQ. The V segment lost 1 base and the J segment 6 bases; nucleotides outside the gene matches: 10. The DNA for the CDR3 is TGTGCCAGCAGCCAAGCGTCAGGGGGCGCCTGGGATGGCTACACCTTC. Translated: CASSQASGGAWDGYTF.

The J gene is TRBJ1-2, the V gene TRBV7-8; no clear D. Between the trimmed V and J ends, which lost 1 base and 4 bases, there was a span of 4 bases. This CDR3 has 12 amino acids. Germline CDR1 and CDR2: SGHVS and FQNEAQ. CDR3 sequence (DNA): TGTGCCAGCAGCTTAGACAGCTATGGCTACACCTTC. Translation: CASSLDSYGYTF.

The chain links TRBV5-1 to TRBJ2-6; D uncertain. The CDR3 runs to 13 residues. V was cut by 9 bases and J by 2 bases, with 9 bases left in between. Germline CDR1 reads SGHRS; CDR2 reads YFSETQ. This CDR3 is CATRATGANVLTF. The CDR3, as DNA: TGCGCCACCAGAGCTACTGGGGCCAACGTCCTGACTTTC.

J is TRBJ2-3 and V is TRBV3-1 (or the pseudogene TRBV3-2), with 9 positions matching TRBD2. In germline, CDR1 is LGHDT, CDR2 YNNKEL (reference sequence). The CDR3 contains 16 residues. Trimming at V came to 2 bases and at J to 0 bases, leaving 3 bases not matched to a gene. The DNA for the CDR3 is TGTGCCAGCAGCCAACTAGGGACTAGCAGCACAGATACGCAGTATTTT. Encoded protein: CASSQLGTSSTDTQYF.

J is TRBJ2-3 and V is TRBV21-1; TRBD2 is the table's D call and was not checked against the DNA. TRBV21-1 is marked as a pseudogene. CDR3 length: 19 amino acids. As DNA, the CDR3 is TGTGCCAGCAGCAAAGCCCGGGGAGGCCGGGACTACATCACAGATACGCAGTATTTT. This encodes CASSKARGGRDYITDTQYF.

V usage is TRBV5-4 and J usage is TRBJ1-2; D is unclear. Germline CDR1 and CDR2: SGHNT and YYREEE (reference sequence). With 5 bases removed from V and 6 bases from J, the gap between germline ends came to 14 bases. CDR3 length equals 13 residues. CDR3 nucleotides: TGTGCCAGCAGGGTGGGCGGAGGGAATGGCTACACCTTC. Translated: CASRVGGGNGYTF. The full variable domain, in which reference TRBV5-4 and TRBJ1-2 provide the parts outside the CDR3, is ETGVTQSPTHLIKTRGQQVTLRCSSQSGHNTVSWYQQALGQGPQFIFQYYREEENGRGNFPPRFSGLQFPNYSSELNVNALELDDSALYLCASRVGGGNGYTFGSGTRLTVV.

The J gene is TRBJ2-7, the V gene TRBV29-1; D not resolved. CDR1 and CDR2 from the germline V gene are SQVTM and ANQGSEA. This CDR3 is built from 13 residues. Trimming left V 4 bases short and J 1 base short, with 11 bases between. The CDR3 sequence: CSVVPGRSYEQYF. CDR3 nucleotides: TGCAGCGTTGTCCCGGGTCGTTCCTACGAGCAGTACTTC.

The CDR3 DNA follows: TGTGCCAGCAGCGCTACTTTAAGCTCCTACAATGAGCAGTTCTTC. It translates to CASSATLSSYNEQFF. The chain employs TRBV13 and TRBJ2-1; unclear D gene. Germline V lookup: CDR1 PRHDT, CDR2 FYEKMQ (reference sequence). The CDR3 is 15 residues long. V was pared by 5 bases and J by 0 bases, with 11 bases between.

In this sample, this clone turned up once. The gene calls are TRBV11-2 and TRBJ2-2; D possibly corresponds to TRBD2 (5 bases). V lost 2 bases and J lost 4, with 8 bases in between. This CDR3 has 14 amino acids. Germline V CDR1 and CDR2: SGHAT, FQNNGV. DNA for the CDR3: TGTGCCAGCAGCTTATTGAGGGCCACCGGGGAGCTGTTTTTT. It is translated as CASSLLRATGELFF.

The V and J genes are TRBV5-4 and TRBJ2-5, with 7 bases aligning to TRBD1. The germline CDR1 and CDR2 sequences are SGHNT and YYREEE (reference sequence). The CDR3 sequence is 15 residues long. The junction had 7 bases not matched to a gene; V was cut back by 4 bases and J by 1 base. CDR3 nucleotides: TGTGCCAGCAGCCTGGACAGGACGGGCCAAGAGACCCAGTACTTC. This translates into CASSLDRTGQETQYF.

The chain joins TRBV6-5 to TRBJ1-2; TRBD1 agrees at 7 bases. Germline loops: CDR1 MNHEY, CDR2 SVGAGI. V lost 8 bases to trimming and J lost 3 bases; unmatched junction nucleotides: 6. The CDR3 has 13 residues. CDR3 residues: CASASTGYYGYTF. The DNA for the CDR3 is TGTGCCAGCGCCTCGACAGGGTACTATGGCTACACCTTC.

CDR3 DNA sequence: TGTGCCAGCAGTCACCCTCAGGGGGCGAAGGGTGAAGCTTTCTTT. Its protein is CASSHPQGAKGEAFF. The chain links TRBV6-5 to TRBJ1-1, with 8 bases that match TRBD1. The J segment lost 7 bases and the V segment lost 5 bases, leaving 12 bases of the junction unmatched. The CDR3 extends over 15 amino acids. The germline CDR1 and CDR2 sequences are MNHEY and SVGAGI.